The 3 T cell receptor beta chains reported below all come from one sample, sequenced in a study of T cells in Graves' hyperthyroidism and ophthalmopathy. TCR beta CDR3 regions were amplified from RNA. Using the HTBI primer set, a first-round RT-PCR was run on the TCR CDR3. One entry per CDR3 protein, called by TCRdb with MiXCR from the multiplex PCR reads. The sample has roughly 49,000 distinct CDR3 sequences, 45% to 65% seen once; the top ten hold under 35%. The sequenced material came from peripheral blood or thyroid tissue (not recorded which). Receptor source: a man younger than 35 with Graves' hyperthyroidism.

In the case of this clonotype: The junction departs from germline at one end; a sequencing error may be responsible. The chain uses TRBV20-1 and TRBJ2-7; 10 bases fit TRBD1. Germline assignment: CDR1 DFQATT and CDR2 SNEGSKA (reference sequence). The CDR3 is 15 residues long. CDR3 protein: CTARPRDRGGHEQYF. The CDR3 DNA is TGCACTGCTAGACCCCGGGACAGGGGAGGCCACGAGCAGTACTTC.

The DNA of the CDR3 is TGTGCCAGCAGTGATTGGGGTGTCAATCAGCCCCAGCATTTT. Translating gives CASSDWGVNQPQHF. The rearrangement joins TRBV6-1 to TRBJ1-5; no reliable D call. CDR3 length: 14 residues. Germline V gene lookup returns CDR1 MNHNS and CDR2 SASEGT. Trimming pared 3 bases from V and 3 bases from J, leaving 9 bases between.

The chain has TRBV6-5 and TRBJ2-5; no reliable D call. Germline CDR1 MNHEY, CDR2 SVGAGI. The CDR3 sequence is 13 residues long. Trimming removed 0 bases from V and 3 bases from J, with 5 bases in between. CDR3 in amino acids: CASSYSKEETQYF. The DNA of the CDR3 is TGTGCCAGCAGTTACTCGAAGGAAGAGACCCAGTACTTC.